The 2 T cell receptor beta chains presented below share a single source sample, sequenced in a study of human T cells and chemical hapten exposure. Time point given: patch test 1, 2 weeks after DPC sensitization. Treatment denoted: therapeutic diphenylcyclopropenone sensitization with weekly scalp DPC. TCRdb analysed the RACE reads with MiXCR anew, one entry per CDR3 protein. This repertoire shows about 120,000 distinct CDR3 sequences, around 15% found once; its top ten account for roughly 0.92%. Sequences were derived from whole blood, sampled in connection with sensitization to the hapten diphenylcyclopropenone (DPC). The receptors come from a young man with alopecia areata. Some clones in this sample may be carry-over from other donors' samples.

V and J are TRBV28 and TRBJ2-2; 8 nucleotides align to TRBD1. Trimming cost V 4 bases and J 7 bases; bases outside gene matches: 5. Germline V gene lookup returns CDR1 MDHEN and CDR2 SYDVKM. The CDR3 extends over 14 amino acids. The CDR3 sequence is CASSWTGRNGELFF. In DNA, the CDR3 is TGTGCCAGCAGTTGGACAGGGCGTAACGGGGAGCTGTTTTTT.

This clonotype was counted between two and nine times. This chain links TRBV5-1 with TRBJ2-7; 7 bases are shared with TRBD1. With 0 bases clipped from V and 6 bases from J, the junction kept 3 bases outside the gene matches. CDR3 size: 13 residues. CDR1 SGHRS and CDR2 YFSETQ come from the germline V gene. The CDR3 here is CASSLEGDSEQYV. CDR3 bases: TGCGCCAGCAGCTTGGAAGGGGACAGCGAGCAGTACGTC.